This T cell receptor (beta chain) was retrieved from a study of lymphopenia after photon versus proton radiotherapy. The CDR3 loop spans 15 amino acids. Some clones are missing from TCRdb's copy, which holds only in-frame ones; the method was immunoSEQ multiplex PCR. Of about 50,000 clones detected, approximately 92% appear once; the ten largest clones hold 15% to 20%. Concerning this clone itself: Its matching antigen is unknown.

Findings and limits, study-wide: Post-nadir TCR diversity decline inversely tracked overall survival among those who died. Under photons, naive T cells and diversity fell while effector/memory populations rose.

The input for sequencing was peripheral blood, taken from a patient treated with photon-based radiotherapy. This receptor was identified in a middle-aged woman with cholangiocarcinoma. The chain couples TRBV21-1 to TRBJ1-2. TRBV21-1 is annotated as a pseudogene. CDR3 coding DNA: TGTGCCAGCAGCAAGACGGCAGGGGGGGTCTATGGCTACACCTTC. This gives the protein CASSKTAGGVYGYTF.